Listed below are T cell receptor beta chains from one sample, sequenced in a study of metastatic and nonmetastatic thyroid tumors. TCRdb re-called clones via MiXCR from the PCR reads. The sample has fewer than 25,000 clones, around 19% seen once; the top ten hold 25% to 35%. The sample was blood. The receptor source for this set is a female donor with papillary thyroid cancer or a benign thyroid nodule (not recorded which). Some clones in this sample may be carry-over from other donors' samples. The CDR3 runs from the conserved cysteine through the conserved F or W. A D gene is named only where the DNA matches it firmly. Clone sizes are given selectively: once, few, many, or a class where the clone is expanded.

>TRBD1|TRBV30|many|TRBJ2-7
TGTGCCTGGAGTCCGGGACAGGGGGCGAGGGAGCAGTACTTC
CAWSPGQGAREQYF
>NA|TRBV20-1|many|TRBJ2-1
TGCAGTGCTAGAGTAGCTAGCGCGACCTCCTACAATGAGCAGTTCTTC
CSARVASATSYNEQFF
>NA|TRBV20-1|many|TRBJ1-1
TGCAGTGCGAACCGAGCTATGAACACTGAAGCTTTCTTT
CSANRAMNTEAFF
>NA|TRBV20-1|many|TRBJ2-1
TGCAGTGCTAGTATCAGATACTCCTACAATGAGCAGTTCTTC
CSASIRYSYNEQFF
>NA|TRBV30|NA|TRBJ1-6
TGTGCCTGGAGTGTGCGAGGCACCGTGACTAATTCACCCCTCCACTTT
CAWSVRGTVTNSPLHF
>NA|TRBV28|NA|TRBJ2-7
TGTGCCAGCAGTTTGGGCGGTCAAAGGTACGGGCAGTACTTC
CASSLGGQRYGQYF
>NA|TRBV27|many|TRBJ2-5
TGTGCCAGCAGTTCTAAGGGGCGTAGGGAGACCCAGTACTTC
CASSSKGRRETQYF
>NA|TRBV30|many|TRBJ2-5
TGTGCCTGGAGTGGACAGCCGATTCAAGAGACCCAGTACTTC
CAWSGQPIQETQYF
>NA|TRBV7-8|many|TRBJ2-1
TGTGCCAGCAGCTCAAGAAGAACTCAACACAATGAGCAGTTCTTC
CASSSRRTQHNEQFF
>TRBD1|TRBV7-3|many|TRBJ2-7
TGTGCCAGCAGCTTATTCCGGGACAGGGGGGCCCTTGCCTGTTCAGAGCAGTACTTC
CASSLFRDRGALACSEQYF
>NA|TRBV6-1|medium-sized|TRBJ1-5
TGTGCCAGCAGCCGCGGGGGGGTTAATCAGCCCCAGCATTTT
CASSRGGVNQPQHF
>NA|TRBV12-3/TRBV12-4|NA|TRBJ2-4
TGTGCCAGCAATGCAGGGGAGGTTGACATTCAGTACTTC
CASNAGEVDIQYF
>NA|TRBV9|many|TRBJ2-7
TGTGCCAGCAGCTCAGGGGGGGGGAGGAGCTCCTACGAGCAGTACTTC
CASSSGGGRSSYEQYF
>NA|TRBV5-6|NA|TRBJ2-3
TGTGCCAGCGGCTCGTTAACTGGGACACCCAGCACAGATACGCAGTATTTT
CASGSLTGTPSTDTQYF
>NA|TRBV11-2|many|TRBJ2-7
TGTGCCAGCAGCCCAATCCGGGGGGCGGGTTACGAGCAGTACTTC
CASSPIRGAGYEQYF
>NA|TRBV9|many|TRBJ1-5
TGTGCCAGCAGCGTAGATGATGGGAGTGGGGGTAGCAATCAGCCCCAGCATTTT
CASSVDDGSGGSNQPQHF
>TRBD1|TRBV4-2|many|TRBJ1-5
TGTGCCAGCAGCCAAGATCAGGGGGGCAGGCAGCCCCAGCATTTT
CASSQDQGGRQPQHF
>TRBD2|TRBV12-3/TRBV12-4|medium-sized|TRBJ2-3
TGTGCCAGCAGTTTAGCTCTAGCGGGGGGGCCGGGAGATACGCAGTATTTT
CASSLALAGGPGDTQYF
>NA|TRBV7-8|many|TRBJ1-4
TGTGCCAGCAGCTTAGTCCCGGGGCACGAAAAACTGTTTTTT
CASSLVPGHEKLFF
>TRBD2|TRBV7-3|many|TRBJ2-4
TGTGCCAGCAGCTTGGGAGGGGAGGGGAACATTCAGTACTTC
CASSLGGEGNIQYF
>NA|TRBV12-3/TRBV12-4|NA|TRBJ2-7
TGTGCCAGCAGTTTGGGCTGGAGGGGCGTGCAGTACTTC
CASSLGWRGVQYF
>NA|TRBV3-1|NA|TRBJ1-6
TGTGCCAGCAGCCCGTTAGGGGGTGTAGGGACACCCCTCCGCTTT
CASSPLGGVGTPLRF
>TRBD1|TRBV3-1|many|TRBJ2-2
TGTGCCAGCAGCTTACAGGGGGCGGCCGGGGAGCTGTTTTTT
CASSLQGAAGELFF
>TRBD1|TRBV5-3|once|TRBJ2-5
TGTGCCAGCAGCTCACAGGGGTGGCAGACCCAGTACTTC
CASSSQGWQTQYF
>NA|TRBV6-2/TRBV6-3|many|TRBJ1-5
TGTGCCAGCAGGAGAGCGAACAATCAGCCCCAGCATTTT
CASRRANNQPQHF
>NA|TRBV28|many|TRBJ1-1
TGTGCCAGCAGTTTACCCGGGACAATGAACACTGAAGCTTTTTTT
CASSLPGTMNTEAFF
>NA|TRBV6-1|medium-sized|TRBJ1-1
TGTGCCAGCCTCTGGGGGGGCACTGAAGCTTTCTTT
CASLWGGTEAFF
>NA|TRBV5-1|many|TRBJ1-4
TGCGCCAGCAGCTTGGCCAGCTCAACTAATGAAAAACTGTTTTTT
CASSLASSTNEKLFF
>TRBD1|TRBV7-3|NA|TRBJ2-7
TGTGCCATTTCCCCCTGGACAGGGTCCTACGAGCAGTACTTC
CAISPWTGSYEQYF
>NA|TRBV4-2|NA|TRBJ2-2
TGTGCCAGCAGCCAATATTTGGACACCGGGGAGCTGTTTTTT
CASSQYLDTGELFF
>NA|TRBV13|many|TRBJ1-2
TGTGCCAGCAGCTCCGGGACAAAATACTATGGCTACACCTTC
CASSSGTKYYGYTF
>TRBD1|TRBV12-3/TRBV12-4|medium-sized|TRBJ2-7
TGTGCCAGCAGTCTCCAGGGGGGACAGGATGCCGAGCAGTACTTC
CASSLQGGQDAEQYF
>NA|TRBV5-1|many|TRBJ2-7
TGCGCCAGCAGCTTGGTCGGGACACCCCTCTACGAGCAGTACTTC
CASSLVGTPLYEQYF
>NA|TRBV12-3/TRBV12-4|few|TRBJ1-5
TGTGCCAGCAGTTTCCGACACGAAGATACGCAGCATTTT
CASSFRHEDTQHF
>NA|TRBV30|many|TRBJ2-4
TGTGCCTGGAGGGACACTCAGGGGGGAGGGGCCAAAAACATTCAGTACTTC
CAWRDTQGGGAKNIQYF
>NA|TRBV7-2|many|TRBJ1-3
TGTGCCAGCAGCTTGGACAGCTACTCTGGAAACACCATATATTTT
CASSLDSYSGNTIYF
>NA|TRBV12-3/TRBV12-4|many|TRBJ1-1
TGTGCCAGCAGTTGGGAGTGGGACACTGAAGCTTTCTTT
CASSWEWDTEAFF
>TRBD2|TRBV30|many|TRBJ2-5
TGTGCCTGGAGTGTCGGGACTAGCAAGACCCAGTACTTC
CAWSVGTSKTQYF
>NA|TRBV20-1|NA|TRBJ1-4
TGCAGTGCTATCAAGCAGGGGACTAATGAAAAACTGTTTTTT
CSAIKQGTNEKLFF
>NA|TRBV6-5|medium-sized|TRBJ1-2
TGTGCCAGCAGTTACGCCGAGGAGTTAACCAATGGCTACACCTTC
CASSYAEELTNGYTF